The clone carrying this T cell receptor beta chain was counted at least ten times. What it binds is unknown. The sample comes from a study of T cells after yellow fever vaccination. Broader study findings: Some clonotypes were seen in both the CD4 and the CD8 compartments. These made up a small share and likely arose from convergent recombination.

As TCR cDNA was made by 5'RACE template switching, a universal primer site and UMIs were added. TCRdb ran MiXCR on the 5' RACE reads and lists one entry per CDR3 protein. The sample carries some 73,000 distinct CDR3 sequences, approximately 7.5% recorded once. The starting material was CD8+ T cells sorted from PBMCs, obtained on the day of the yellow fever booster vaccination. This TCR was sampled from a man aged 30 to 45 who received the YFV17D yellow fever vaccine.

CDR3 amino acids: CASSRLAGGPDTQYF. CDR3 DNA sequence: TGTGCCAGCAGCCGACTAGCGGGAGGGCCTGATACGCAGTATTTT. V is TRBV7-9 and J is TRBJ2-3; 14 positions match TRBD2. The CDR3 is 15 residues long. The trim removed 5 bases at V and 6 bases at J, leaving 4 bases unmatched. Germline assignment: CDR1 SEHNR and CDR2 FQNEAQ (reference sequence).